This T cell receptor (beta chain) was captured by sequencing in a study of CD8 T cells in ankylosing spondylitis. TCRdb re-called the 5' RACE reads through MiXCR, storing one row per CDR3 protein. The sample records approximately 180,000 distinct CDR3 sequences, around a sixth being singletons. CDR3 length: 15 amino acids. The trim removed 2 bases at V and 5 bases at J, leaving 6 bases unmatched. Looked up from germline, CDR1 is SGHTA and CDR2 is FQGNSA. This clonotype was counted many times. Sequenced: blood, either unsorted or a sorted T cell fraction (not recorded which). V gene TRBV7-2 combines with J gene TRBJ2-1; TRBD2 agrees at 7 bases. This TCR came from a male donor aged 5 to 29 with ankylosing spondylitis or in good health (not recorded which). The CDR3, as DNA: TGTGCCAGCAGCTTATTGGCTAGCGGCAACAATGAGCAGTTCTTC. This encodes CASSLLASGNNEQFF.